These 16 T cell receptor beta chains originate from one sample sequenced in a study of spatial heterogeneity in lung cancer. Time point described: blood at routine non-recurrence follow-up after resection. TCRdb analysed the 5' RACE reads with MiXCR anew, one entry per CDR3 protein. The table records 3,000 to 3,500 distinct CDR3 sequences, about 19% of them present only once. The sequenced sample was PBMCs, obtained at follow-up. Every receptor here comes from a male donor with early-stage non-small cell lung cancer.

This clonotype was recorded at least ten times. This chain links TRBV6-2 or TRBV6-3 with TRBJ2-2; D may be TRBD1 or TRBD2 (6 bases each). Germline V gene sequence: CDR1 MNHEY, CDR2 SVGEGT. V lost 6 bases, J lost 6 bases, and 17 bases lay in between. The CDR3 contains 15 residues. The CDR3 here is CASSPRGAASGELFF. The CDR3 DNA reads as TGTGCCAGCAGCCCAAGGGGGGCGGCTTCCGGGGAGCTGTTTTTT.

Relative to its sample, this clonotype is medium-sized. The rearrangement joins TRBV12-3 or TRBV12-4 to TRBJ2-3; no definite D call. The CDR3 sequence is 15 residues long. V lost 3 bases and J 0 bases, leaving 10 bases between the germline ends. The CDR3 here is CASSFGRTSTDTQYF. The CDR3 DNA is TGTGCCAGCAGTTTCGGGCGCACTAGCACAGATACGCAGTATTTT.

This clonotype was seen at least ten times. This chain links TRBV30 with TRBJ2-2; perhaps D is TRBD1 or TRBD2 (5 bases each). CDR3 size: 15 residues. Trimming removed 0 bases from V and 7 bases from J, with 15 bases in between. Germline values: CDR1 GTSNPN, CDR2 SVGIG (reference sequence). This CDR3 is CAWSVREKRGGELFF. The CDR3 DNA is TGTGCCTGGAGTGTACGGGAAAAGAGGGGCGGGGAGCTGTTTTTT.

By frequency in the sample, this clonotype is medium-sized. A read error may explain this, as a much larger clone is one base away. This chain links TRBV7-9 with TRBJ2-2; D possibly matches TRBD1 or TRBD2 (5 bases each). Trimming pared 4 bases from V and 4 bases from J, leaving 10 bases between. Germline loops: CDR1 SEHNR, CDR2 FQNEAQ (reference sequence). The CDR3 totals 14 residues. The CDR3 DNA sequence: TGTGCCAGCAGCTCGTGGGGGTTCACCGGGGAGCTGTTTTTT. Amino acids: CASSSWGFTGELFF.

In its sample, this clonotype was seen a few times. The chain links TRBV5-1 to TRBJ2-7; a possible D gene is TRBD1 (5 bases). This CDR3 contains 14 residues. Trimming left V 0 bases short and J 0 bases short, with 7 bases between. The germline V gene encodes CDR1 SGHRS and CDR2 YFSETQ. CDR3 region: CASSLGQGSYEQYF. The CDR3 region has the DNA TGCGCCAGCAGCTTGGGGCAGGGCTCCTACGAGCAGTACTTC.

The chain joins TRBV6-2 or TRBV6-3 to TRBJ2-1, with TRBD2 identical over 10 bases. CDR1 is MNHEY and CDR2 is SVGEGT in the germline V gene. V trimming: 7 bases; J trimming: 9 bases; junction bases outside the gene matches: 9. The CDR3 covers 14 residues. The CDR3 DNA reads as TGTGCCAGCAAAAAGTCTAGCGGGGGCCCTGAGCAGTTCTTC. Residues: CASKKSSGGPEQFF.

The J gene is TRBJ2-6, the V gene TRBV4-2, with TRBD1 identical over 9 bases. This CDR3 is built from 17 residues. Germline V gene sequence: CDR1 LGHNA, CDR2 YNFKEQ. V shed 4 bases and J 1 base; nucleotides not matched to a gene: 5. The CDR3 protein is CASSREQGASGANVLTF. The CDR3 DNA follows: TGTGCCAGCAGCCGAGAACAGGGGGCTTCTGGGGCCAACGTCCTGACTTTC.

This clonotype counts as medium-sized (0.01 to 0.1%). The rearrangement uses TRBV20-1 and TRBJ1-5; the D gene is possibly TRBD1 (5 bases). Trimming removed 4 bases at V and 2 bases at J, with 15 bases between. Germline-derived CDR1 and CDR2 are DFQATT and SNEGSKA (reference sequence). This CDR3 is 15 amino acids long. The CDR3 DNA reads as TGCAGTGCTACCCCGACAGTTTACGGCAATCAGCCCCAGCATTTT. Its protein is CSATPTVYGNQPQHF.

This clonotype came up many times. This chain links TRBV9 with TRBJ2-7; TRBD1 agrees at 10 bases. This CDR3 spans 15 amino acids. From germline, CDR1 is SGDLS and CDR2 YYNGEE. The ends lost 0 bases at V and 6 bases at J; junction bases unmatched: 6. DNA of the CDR3: TGTGCCAGCAGCGTAGGCCGAAGACAGGGGGCCGAGCAGTACTTC. Translating it yields CASSVGRRQGAEQYF.

The rearrangement links TRBV20-1 to TRBJ1-3; D ambiguous. V was clipped by 5 bases and J by 0 bases, with 11 bases between them. This CDR3 has 14 residues. The germline V gene encodes CDR1 DFQATT and CDR2 SNEGSKA (reference sequence). This chain's CDR3 is CSALDGDSGNTIYF. Written as DNA, the CDR3 is TGCAGTGCTCTCGACGGGGACTCTGGAAACACCATATATTTT.

V is TRBV5-1 and J is TRBJ2-3, with D perhaps TRBD2 (6 bases). Trimming pared 2 bases from V and 4 bases from J, leaving 14 bases between. This CDR3 is built from 15 residues. Germline CDR1 and CDR2: SGHRS and YFSETQ. Here the CDR3 reads CASSFQAGGPDTQYF. The CDR3 DNA sequence: TGCGCCAGCAGCTTTCAAGCCGGGGGTCCAGATACGCAGTATTTT.

This chain links TRBV24-1 with TRBJ2-5; 11 nucleotides agree with TRBD2. The trim removed 4 bases at V and 5 bases at J, leaving 11 bases unmatched. The CDR3 is 17 residues long. The V gene's germline CDR1 is KGHDR and CDR2 SFDVKD. The CDR3 protein is CATSEGGSGGARETQYF. The CDR3 DNA sequence: TGTGCCACCAGTGAAGGAGGTAGCGGGGGGGCCAGGGAGACCCAGTACTTC.

This clonotype is medium-sized (0.01 to 0.1%) in the sample. The CDR3 here is CASSQADRPNTGELFF. DNA for the CDR3: TGTGCCAGCAGCCAAGCGGACAGGCCGAACACCGGGGAGCTGTTTTTT. The chain combines TRBV7-2 with TRBJ2-2; 7 nucleotides match TRBD1. V shed 5 bases and J 0 bases; nucleotides not matched to a gene: 6. The CDR3 length is 16 residues. In germline, CDR1 is SGHTA, CDR2 FQGNSA. Together with reference TRBV7-2 and TRBJ2-2, the CDR3 gives the full variable domain: GAGVSQSPSNKVTEKGKDVELRCDPISGHTALYWYRQSLGQGLEFLIYFQGNSAPDKSGLPSDRFSAERTGGSVSTLTIQRTQQEDSAVYLCASSQADRPNTGELFFGEGSRLTVL.

The table lists this clonotype with a few counts. V gene TRBV28 combines with J gene TRBJ1-2; 7 nucleotides line up with TRBD1. The V gene's germline CDR1 is MDHEN and CDR2 SYDVKM. The length of the CDR3 is 17 residues. The V and J ends lost 5 bases and 5 bases, in that order; junction bases with no gene match: 17. Here the CDR3 DNA reads TGTGCCAGCAGTACGAGTAGTTCAGGGGGAATATCATATGGCTACACCTTC. It encodes CASSTSSSGGISYGYTF.

This clonotype showed up many times. The chain combines TRBV27 with TRBJ2-5; 7 bases are a match to TRBD1. With V trimmed by 5 bases and J by 2 bases, 8 bases remained unmatched. CDR3 length equals 15 residues. Looked up from germline, CDR1 is MNHEY and CDR2 is SMNVEV (reference sequence). CDR3 in amino acids: CASSPGDSYQETQYF. CDR3 sequence (DNA): TGTGCCAGCAGTCCCGGGGACAGCTATCAAGAGACCCAGTACTTC.

This clonotype is medium-sized by share. V usage is TRBV27 and J usage is TRBJ1-1; 8 positions match TRBD1. Germline-derived CDR1 and CDR2 are MNHEY and SMNVEV (reference sequence). The length of the CDR3 is 16 residues. Trimming cost V 6 bases and J 4 bases; bases outside gene matches: 13. CDR3 DNA sequence: TGTGCCAGCAGCACGGTTATCAGGGGGCAGTCCACTGAAGCTTTCTTT. Translating it yields CASSTVIRGQSTEAFF.